Listed below are T cell receptor beta chains from one sample, sequenced in a study of regulatory T cells in long-lasting Graves disease. TCRdb recomputed calls from the multiplex PCR reads with MiXCR, one row per CDR3 protein. The table shows hundreds of thousands of distinct CDR3 sequences, with roughly 14% occurring only once. This sample also belongs to another study, concerning T cells in Graves' hyperthyroidism and ophthalmopathy.

Sequences were derived from peripheral blood mononuclear cells (PBMCs), sampled at new diagnosis, from a patient treated with antithyroid drugs. All receptors derive from a man aged 25-45 years with Graves disease. The CDR3 runs from the conserved cysteine through the conserved F or W. Fields, in order: CDR3 protein, CDR3 DNA, V gene, J gene, clone size, D gene. A D gene is named only where the DNA matches it firmly. Some rows have no size entry. The others give once, few or many, or a class for an expanded clone.

CASSLTGVKYSGANVLTF	TGTGCCAGCAGCCTCACAGGGGTTAAGTACTCTGGGGCCAACGTCCTGACTTTC	TRBV6-1	TRBJ2-6	many	TRBD1
CSASGRADTQYF	TGCAGTGCTAGCGGGAGGGCGGATACGCAGTATTTT	TRBV20-1	TRBJ2-3	few	TRBD2
CASSTGVGGTEAFF	TGTGCCAGCAGCACAGGGGTTGGGGGGACTGAAGCTTTCTTT	TRBV7-6	TRBJ1-1	many	TRBD1
CATSDPRGQEGDTQYF	TGTGCCACCAGTGATCCCCGGGGCCAAGAAGGAGATACGCAGTATTTT	TRBV24-1	TRBJ2-3	many	.
CATSASGASTDTQYF	TGTGCCACCAGTGCCTCGGGTGCTAGCACAGATACGCAGTATTTT	TRBV24-1	TRBJ2-3	.	.
CACDRNTEAFF	TGTGCCTGCGACCGAAACACTGAAGCTTTCTTT	TRBV2	TRBJ1-1	many	.
CASRAATSPLGEGNIQYF	TGTGCCAGCAGGGCCGCGACTAGTCCCTTAGGAGAGGGGAACATTCAGTACTTC	TRBV12-3/TRBV12-4	TRBJ2-4	many	.
CTLYRFSGNTIYF	TGTACCTTATACAGGTTCTCTGGAAACACCATATATTTT	TRBV30	TRBJ1-3	.	.
CAISEGGQGIDTGELFF	TGTGCCATCAGTGAGGGGGGACAGGGAATCGACACCGGGGAGCTGTTTTTT	TRBV10-3	TRBJ2-2	many	TRBD1
CASSYLGNTGELFF	TGTGCCAGCAGTTATTTGGGGAACACCGGGGAGCTGTTTTTT	TRBV27	TRBJ2-2	.	.
CASNSEGGTDTQYF	TGCGCCAGCAACTCGGAGGGGGGCACAGATACGCAGTATTTT	TRBV5-1	TRBJ2-3	many	.
CASSPGTGLINGYTF	TGTGCCAGCAGCCCTGGGACAGGGTTGATAAATGGCTACACCTTC	TRBV6-1	TRBJ1-2	.	TRBD1
CSASGGNTIYF	TGCAGTGCTAGTGGGGGGAACACCATATATTTT	TRBV20-1	TRBJ1-3	.	.
CASSPFATGELFF	TGTGCCAGCAGCCCCTTTGCCACCGGGGAGCTGTTTTTT	TRBV3-1	TRBJ2-2	many	.
CAISGSTGLGEQYF	TGTGCCATCAGTGGAAGTACAGGGCTTGGGGAGCAGTACTTC	TRBV10-3	TRBJ2-7	.	.
CASSQGALEGFEQYF	TGCGCCAGCAGCCAAGGGGCCCTAGAGGGCTTCGAGCAGTACTTC	TRBV4-1	TRBJ2-7	.	.
CASSRSEPTKNIRYF	TGCGCCAGCAGCCGATCTGAGCCAACCAAAAACATTCGGTACTTC	TRBV4-1	TRBJ2-4	.	.
CASKERSTDTQYF	TGTGCCAGCAAAGAGCGGAGCACAGATACGCAGTATTTT	TRBV27	TRBJ2-3	many	.
CSARGPLPPRDQPQHF	TGCAGTGCTAGGGGGCCCCTCCCCCCGAGGGATCAGCCCCAGCATTTT	TRBV20-1	TRBJ1-5	.	.
CATSRPRQGVALHF	TGTGCCACCAGCAGACCTAGACAGGGGGTAGCCCTCCACTTT	TRBV15	TRBJ1-6	.	TRBD1
CASRSPVGEQFF	TGTGCCAGCAGGTCGCCGGTGGGTGAGCAGTTCTTC	TRBV11-2	TRBJ2-1	.	.
CSAREGGVETQYF	TGCAGTGCTAGAGAGGGGGGAGTGGAGACCCAGTACTTC	TRBV20-1	TRBJ2-5	many	.
CASSPYLPGGDTQYF	TGCGCCAGCAGCCCCTACTTGCCGGGAGGAGATACGCAGTATTTT	TRBV5-1	TRBJ2-3	many	TRBD2
CASSPGLTLDNEQFF	TGTGCCAGCAGCCCGGGACTAACCCTCGACAATGAGCAGTTCTTC	TRBV5-5	TRBJ2-1	few	TRBD2
CSARGQGREQYF	TGCAGTGCTAGGGGACAGGGGAGAGAGCAGTACTTC	TRBV20-1	TRBJ2-7	many	TRBD1
CASSFLGNQFF	TGTGCCAGCAGTTTCCTCGGGAACCAGTTCTTC	TRBV12-3/TRBV12-4	TRBJ2-1	many	.
CASKINPANYGYTF	TGTGCCAGCAAAATTAACCCAGCGAACTATGGCTACACCTTC	TRBV6-1	TRBJ1-2	many	.
CAISESTGSGNQPQHF	TGTGCCATCAGTGAGTCGACAGGGAGCGGCAATCAGCCCCAGCATTTT	TRBV10-3	TRBJ1-5	many	TRBD1
CSVVLAGYYYNEQFF	TGCAGCGTTGTTCTAGCGGGATACTATTACAATGAGCAGTTCTTC	TRBV29-1	TRBJ2-1	many	TRBD2
CASAEDQPQHF	TGTGCCAGCGCCGAAGACCAGCCCCAGCATTTT	TRBV2	TRBJ1-5	.	.
CASTHRGREETQYF	TGTGCCAGCACCCACAGGGGGCGCGAAGAGACCCAGTACTTC	TRBV7-6	TRBJ2-5	many	TRBD1
CASSSGGTDLNEKLFF	TGTGCCAGCAGTTCAGGCGGGACGGATCTTAATGAAAAACTGTTTTTT	TRBV6-5	TRBJ1-4	.	.
CASSSQLPNTEAFF	TGTGCCAGCAGTTCACAGCTACCTAACACTGAAGCTTTCTTT	TRBV12-3/TRBV12-4	TRBJ1-1	many	.
CSARAREMTHGQYF	TGCAGTGCTAGAGCCCGGGAAATGACCCACGGGCAGTACTTC	TRBV20-1	TRBJ2-7	once	.
CASSSTGGGGDTQYF	TGTGCCAGCAGCTCGACGGGGGGCGGGGGAGATACGCAGTATTTT	TRBV7-3	TRBJ2-3	many	.
CASGTGRVGYTF	TGTGCCAGCGGAACTGGTCGGGTTGGCTACACCTTC	TRBV28	TRBJ1-2	many	.
CSASDGIKETQYF	TGCAGTGCTAGTGACGGGATAAAAGAGACCCAGTACTTC	TRBV20-1	TRBJ2-5	many	.
CAVWDKITDTQYF	TGTGCAGTATGGGACAAGATCACAGATACGCAGTATTTT	TRBV19	TRBJ2-3	.	.
CAWSAGTEYNEQFF	TGTGCCTGGAGTGCCGGGACAGAATACAATGAGCAGTTCTTC	TRBV30	TRBJ2-1	.	TRBD1
CASSVGRGDEQFF	TGTGCCAGCAGCGTAGGGCGGGGGGATGAGCAGTTCTTC	TRBV9	TRBJ2-1	.	TRBD2
CASSLGQGERNEQFF	TGTGCCAGCAGCTTGGGACAGGGGGAGCGGAATGAGCAGTTCTTC	TRBV7-8	TRBJ2-1	.	TRBD1
CSVEGSDIRDRGMNEQFF	TGCAGCGTTGAAGGATCCGACATCCGAGACAGGGGTATGAATGAGCAGTTCTTC	TRBV29-1	TRBJ2-1	.	TRBD1
CASSPYPGTGVNTEAFF	TGTGCCAGCAGCCCCTATCCCGGCACAGGGGTGAACACTGAAGCTTTCTTT	TRBV27	TRBJ1-1	many	TRBD1